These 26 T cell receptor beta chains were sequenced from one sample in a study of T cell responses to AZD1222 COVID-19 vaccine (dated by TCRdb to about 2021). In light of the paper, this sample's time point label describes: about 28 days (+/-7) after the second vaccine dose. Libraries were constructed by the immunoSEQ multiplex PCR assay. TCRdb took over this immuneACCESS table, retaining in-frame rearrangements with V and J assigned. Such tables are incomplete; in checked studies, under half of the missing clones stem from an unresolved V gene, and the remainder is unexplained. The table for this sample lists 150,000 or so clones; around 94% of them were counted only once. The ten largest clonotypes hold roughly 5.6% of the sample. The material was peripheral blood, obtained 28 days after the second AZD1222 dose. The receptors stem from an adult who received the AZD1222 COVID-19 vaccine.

CDR3 sequence (DNA): TGTGCCAGCAGCTGGTCGGGACATAGCAATTCACCCCTCCACTTT. This gives the protein CASSWSGHSNSPLHF. The chain employs TRBV7-3 and TRBJ1-6; D might be TRBD1 (6 bases). The CDR3 is 15 amino acids. V lost 4 bases to trimming and J lost 7 bases, with 14 bases between them. Germline CDR1 SGHTA, CDR2 FQGTGA.

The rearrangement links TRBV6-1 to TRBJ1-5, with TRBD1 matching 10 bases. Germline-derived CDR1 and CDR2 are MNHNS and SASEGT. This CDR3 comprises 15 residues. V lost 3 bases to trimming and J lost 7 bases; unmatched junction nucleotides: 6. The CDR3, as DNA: TGTGCCAGCAGTGAGGGACAGGGGACTAGGCAGCCCCAGCATTTT. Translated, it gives CASSEGQGTRQPQHF.

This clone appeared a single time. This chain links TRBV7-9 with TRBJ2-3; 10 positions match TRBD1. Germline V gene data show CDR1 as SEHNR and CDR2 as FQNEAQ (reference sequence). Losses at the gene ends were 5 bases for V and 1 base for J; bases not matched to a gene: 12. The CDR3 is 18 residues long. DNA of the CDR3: TGTGCCAGCAGCCCAAGACAGGGGGCGACCTCGGGCACAGATACGCAGTATTTT. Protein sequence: CASSPRQGATSGTDTQYF.

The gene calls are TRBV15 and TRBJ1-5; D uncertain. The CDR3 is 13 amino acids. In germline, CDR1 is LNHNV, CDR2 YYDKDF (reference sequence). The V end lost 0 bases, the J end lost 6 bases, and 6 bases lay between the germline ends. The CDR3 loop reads CATSRDPSQPQHF. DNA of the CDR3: TGTGCCACCAGCAGAGATCCCAGTCAGCCCCAGCATTTT.

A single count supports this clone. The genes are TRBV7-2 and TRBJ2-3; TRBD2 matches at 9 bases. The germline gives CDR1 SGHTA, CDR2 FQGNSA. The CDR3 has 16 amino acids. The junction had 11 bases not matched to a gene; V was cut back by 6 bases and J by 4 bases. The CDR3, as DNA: TGTGCCAGCAGTGAGCGGGGGGCCTTTTTTGCAGATACGCAGTATTTT. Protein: CASSERGAFFADTQYF.

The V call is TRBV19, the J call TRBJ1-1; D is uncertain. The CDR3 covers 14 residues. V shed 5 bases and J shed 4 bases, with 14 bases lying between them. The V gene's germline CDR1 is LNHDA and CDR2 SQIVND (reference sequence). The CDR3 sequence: CASSRRLEVTEAFF. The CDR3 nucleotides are TGTGCCAGTAGTCGCCGACTGGAAGTCACTGAAGCTTTCTTT.

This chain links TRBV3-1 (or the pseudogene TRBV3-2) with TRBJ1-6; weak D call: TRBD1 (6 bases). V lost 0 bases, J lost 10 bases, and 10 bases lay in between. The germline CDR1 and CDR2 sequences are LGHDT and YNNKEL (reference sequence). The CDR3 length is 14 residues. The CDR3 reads CASSQDRGRSPLHF. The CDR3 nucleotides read TGTGCCAGCAGCCAAGACAGGGGTAGGTCACCCCTCCACTTT.

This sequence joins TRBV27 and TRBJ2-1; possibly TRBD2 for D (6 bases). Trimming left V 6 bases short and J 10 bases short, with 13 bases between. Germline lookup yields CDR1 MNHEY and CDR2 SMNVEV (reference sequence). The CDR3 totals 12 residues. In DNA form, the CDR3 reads TGTGCCAGCAGCCTAGCGATCGGCGAGCAGTTCTTC. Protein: CASSLAIGEQFF.

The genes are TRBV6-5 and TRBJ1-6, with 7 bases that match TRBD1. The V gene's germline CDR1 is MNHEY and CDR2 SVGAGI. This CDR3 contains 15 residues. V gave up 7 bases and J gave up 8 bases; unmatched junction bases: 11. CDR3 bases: TGTGCCAGCACGGGGACAGACACTCGGTATTCACCCCTCCACTTT. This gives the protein CASTGTDTRYSPLHF.

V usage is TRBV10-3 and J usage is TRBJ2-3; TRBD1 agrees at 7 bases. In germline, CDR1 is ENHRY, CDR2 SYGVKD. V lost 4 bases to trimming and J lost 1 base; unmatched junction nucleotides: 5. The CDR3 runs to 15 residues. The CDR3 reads CAISGRTGGTDTQYF. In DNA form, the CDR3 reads TGTGCCATCAGTGGGAGGACAGGAGGCACAGATACGCAGTATTTT.

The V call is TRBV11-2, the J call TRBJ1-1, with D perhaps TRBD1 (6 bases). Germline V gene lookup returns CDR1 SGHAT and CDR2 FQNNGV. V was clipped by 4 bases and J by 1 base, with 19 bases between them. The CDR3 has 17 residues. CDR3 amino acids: CASSSGGRDFGNTEAFF. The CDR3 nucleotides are TGTGCCAGCAGCTCGGGGGGGCGCGATTTTGGGAACACTGAAGCTTTCTTT.

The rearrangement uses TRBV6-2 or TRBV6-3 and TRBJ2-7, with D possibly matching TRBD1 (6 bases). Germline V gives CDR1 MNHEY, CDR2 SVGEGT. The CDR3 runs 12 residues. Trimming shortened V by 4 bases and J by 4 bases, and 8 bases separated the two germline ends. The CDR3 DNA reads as TGTGCCAGCAGTTCCCAGGGGTACGAGCAGTACTTC. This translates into CASSSQGYEQYF.

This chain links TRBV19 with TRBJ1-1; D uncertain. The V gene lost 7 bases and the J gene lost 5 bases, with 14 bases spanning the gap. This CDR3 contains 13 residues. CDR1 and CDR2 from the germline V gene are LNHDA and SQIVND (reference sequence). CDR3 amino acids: CASNPRDWTEAFF. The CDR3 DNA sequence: TGTGCCAGTAATCCGCGCGATTGGACTGAAGCTTTCTTT.

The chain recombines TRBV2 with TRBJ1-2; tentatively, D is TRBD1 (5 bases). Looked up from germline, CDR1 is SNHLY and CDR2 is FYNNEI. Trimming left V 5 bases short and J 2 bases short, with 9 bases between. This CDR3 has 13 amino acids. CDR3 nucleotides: TGTGCCAGCAGTCCGGACACAAACTATGGCTACACCTTC. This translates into CASSPDTNYGYTF.

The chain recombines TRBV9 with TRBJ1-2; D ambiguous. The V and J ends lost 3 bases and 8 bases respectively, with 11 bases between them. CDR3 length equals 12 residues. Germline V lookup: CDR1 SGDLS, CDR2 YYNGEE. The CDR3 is CASSDGLRGYTF. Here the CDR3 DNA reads TGTGCCAGCAGCGACGGCCTCCGGGGCTACACCTTC.

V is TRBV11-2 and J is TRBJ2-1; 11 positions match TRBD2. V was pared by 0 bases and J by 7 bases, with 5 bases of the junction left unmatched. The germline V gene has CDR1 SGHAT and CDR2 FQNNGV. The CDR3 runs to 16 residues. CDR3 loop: CASSLEASGRYNEQFF. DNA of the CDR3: TGTGCCAGCAGCTTAGAAGCTAGCGGGAGGTATAATGAGCAGTTCTTC.

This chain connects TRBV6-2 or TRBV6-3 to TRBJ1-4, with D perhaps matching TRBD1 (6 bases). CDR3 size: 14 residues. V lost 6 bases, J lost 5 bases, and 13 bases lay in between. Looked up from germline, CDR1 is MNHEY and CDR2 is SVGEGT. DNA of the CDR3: TGTGCCAGCAGCCGAGTACAGGGAAATGAAAAACTGTTTTTT. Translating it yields CASSRVQGNEKLFF.

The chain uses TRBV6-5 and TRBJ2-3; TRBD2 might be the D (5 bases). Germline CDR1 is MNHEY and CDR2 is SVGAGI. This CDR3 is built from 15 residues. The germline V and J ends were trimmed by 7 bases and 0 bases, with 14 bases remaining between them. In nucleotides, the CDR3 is TGTGCCAGCAAATTACTAGTTCCTAGCACAGATACGCAGTATTTT. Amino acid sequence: CASKLLVPSTDTQYF.

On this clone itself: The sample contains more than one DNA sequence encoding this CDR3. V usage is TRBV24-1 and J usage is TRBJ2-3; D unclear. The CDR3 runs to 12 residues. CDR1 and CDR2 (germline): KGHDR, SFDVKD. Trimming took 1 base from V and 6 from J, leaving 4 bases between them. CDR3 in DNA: TGTGCCACCAGTGATTTAGGGGATACGCAGTATTTT. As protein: CATSDLGDTQYF.

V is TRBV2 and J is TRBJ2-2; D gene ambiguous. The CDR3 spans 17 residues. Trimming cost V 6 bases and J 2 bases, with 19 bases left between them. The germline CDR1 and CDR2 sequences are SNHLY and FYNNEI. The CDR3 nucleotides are TGTGCCAGCAGACCCTCCTGGGCGAGCAGAAACACCGGGGAGCTGTTTTTT. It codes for CASRPSWASRNTGELFF.

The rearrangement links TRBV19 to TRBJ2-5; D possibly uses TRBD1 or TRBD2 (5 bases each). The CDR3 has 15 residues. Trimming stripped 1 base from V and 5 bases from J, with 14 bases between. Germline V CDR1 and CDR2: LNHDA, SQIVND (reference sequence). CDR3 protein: CASSIGRGSRETQYF. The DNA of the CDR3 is TGTGCCAGTAGTATAGGTCGGGGCAGTCGGGAGACCCAGTACTTC.

This chain's CDR3 is CASSYPTGLAGGGEQFF. CDR3 DNA: TGTGCCAGCAGTTACCCAACCGGGCTAGCGGGAGGGGGTGAGCAGTTCTTC. This chain joins TRBV6-2 or TRBV6-3 and TRBJ2-1; TRBD2 aligns across 12 bases. Germline CDR1 reads MNHEY; CDR2 reads SVGEGT. Trimming cost V 2 bases and J 9 bases; bases outside gene matches: 11. The CDR3 consists of 17 residues.

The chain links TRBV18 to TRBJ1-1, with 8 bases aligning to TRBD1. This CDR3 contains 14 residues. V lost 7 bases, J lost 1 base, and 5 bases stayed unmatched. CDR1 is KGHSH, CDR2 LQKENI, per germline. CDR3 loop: CASYAGTGNTEAFF. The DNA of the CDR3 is TGTGCCAGCTACGCCGGGACAGGGAACACTGAAGCTTTCTTT.

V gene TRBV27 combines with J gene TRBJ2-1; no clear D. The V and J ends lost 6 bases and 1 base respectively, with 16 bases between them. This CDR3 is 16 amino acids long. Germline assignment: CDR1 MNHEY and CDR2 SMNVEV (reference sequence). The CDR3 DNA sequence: TGTGCCAGCAGGAGGCGTGGCCAGAATTCCTACAATGAGCAGTTCTTC. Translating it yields CASRRRGQNSYNEQFF.

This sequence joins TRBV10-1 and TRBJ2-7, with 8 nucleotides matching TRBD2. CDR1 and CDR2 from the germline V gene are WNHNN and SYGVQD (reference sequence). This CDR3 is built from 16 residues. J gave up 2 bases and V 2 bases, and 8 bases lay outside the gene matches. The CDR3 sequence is CASSELAGYPPYEQYF. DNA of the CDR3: TGCGCCAGCAGTGAGCTAGCGGGTTACCCTCCCTACGAGCAGTACTTC.

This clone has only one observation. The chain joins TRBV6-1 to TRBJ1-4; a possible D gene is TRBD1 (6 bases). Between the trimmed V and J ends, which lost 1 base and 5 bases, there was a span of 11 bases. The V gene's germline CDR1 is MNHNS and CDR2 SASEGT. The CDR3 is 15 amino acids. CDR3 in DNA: TGTGCCAGCAGTGAAGGGACAGCCCAAAATGAAAAACTGTTTTTT. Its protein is CASSEGTAQNEKLFF.